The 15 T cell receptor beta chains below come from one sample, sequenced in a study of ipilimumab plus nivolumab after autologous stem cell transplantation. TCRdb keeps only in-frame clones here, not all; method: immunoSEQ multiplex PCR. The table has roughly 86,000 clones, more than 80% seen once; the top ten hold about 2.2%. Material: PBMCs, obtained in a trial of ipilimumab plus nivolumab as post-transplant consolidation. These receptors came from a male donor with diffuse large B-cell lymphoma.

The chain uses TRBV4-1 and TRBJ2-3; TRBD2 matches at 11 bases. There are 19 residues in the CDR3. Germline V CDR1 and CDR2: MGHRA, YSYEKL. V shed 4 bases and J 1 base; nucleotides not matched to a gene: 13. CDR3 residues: CASSPGVAGGGRGTDTQYF. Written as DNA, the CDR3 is TGCGCCAGCAGCCCCGGGGTAGCGGGGGGGGGAAGGGGCACAGATACGCAGTATTTT.

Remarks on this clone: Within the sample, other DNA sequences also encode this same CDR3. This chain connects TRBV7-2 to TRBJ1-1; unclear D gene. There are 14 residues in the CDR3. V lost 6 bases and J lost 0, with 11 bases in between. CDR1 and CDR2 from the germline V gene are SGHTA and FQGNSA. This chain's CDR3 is CASSLREMNTEAFF. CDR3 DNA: TGTGCCAGCAGTTTAAGGGAAATGAACACTGAAGCTTTCTTT.

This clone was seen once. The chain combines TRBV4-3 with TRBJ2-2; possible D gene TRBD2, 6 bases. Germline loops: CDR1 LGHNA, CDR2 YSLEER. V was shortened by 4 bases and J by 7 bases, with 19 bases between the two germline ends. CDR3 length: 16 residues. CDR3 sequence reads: CASSLSPGSRVGELFF. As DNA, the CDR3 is TGCGCCAGCAGCCTCTCCCCCGGGAGCCGGGTCGGGGAGCTGTTTTTT.

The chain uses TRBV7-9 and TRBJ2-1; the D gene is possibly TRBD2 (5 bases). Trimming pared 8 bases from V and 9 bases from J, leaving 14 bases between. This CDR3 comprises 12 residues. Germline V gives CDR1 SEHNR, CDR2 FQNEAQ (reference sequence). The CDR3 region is CASVSLEGEQFF. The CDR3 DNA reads TGTGCCAGCGTGTCCTTAGAGGGTGAGCAGTTCTTC. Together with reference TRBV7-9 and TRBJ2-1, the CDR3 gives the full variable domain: DTGVSQNPRHKITKRGQNVTFRCDPISEHNRLYWYRQTLGQGPEFLTYFQNEAQLEKSRLLSDRFSAERPKGSFSTLEIQRTEQGDSAMYLCASVSLEGEQFFGPGTRLTVL.

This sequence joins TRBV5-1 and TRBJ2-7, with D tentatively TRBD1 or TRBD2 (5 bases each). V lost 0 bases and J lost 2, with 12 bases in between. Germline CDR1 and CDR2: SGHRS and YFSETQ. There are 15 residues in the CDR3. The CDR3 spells CASSLAPGSPYEQYF. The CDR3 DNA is TGCGCCAGCAGCTTGGCCCCAGGGAGTCCCTACGAGCAGTACTTC.

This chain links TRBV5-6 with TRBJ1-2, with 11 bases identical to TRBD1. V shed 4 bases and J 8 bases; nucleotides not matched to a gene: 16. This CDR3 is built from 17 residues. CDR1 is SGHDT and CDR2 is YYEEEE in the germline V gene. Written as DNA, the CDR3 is TGTGCCAGCAGCCGGGGTTCCGGGACAGGGGGTGTCGTCGGCTACACCTTC. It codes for CASSRGSGTGGVVGYTF.

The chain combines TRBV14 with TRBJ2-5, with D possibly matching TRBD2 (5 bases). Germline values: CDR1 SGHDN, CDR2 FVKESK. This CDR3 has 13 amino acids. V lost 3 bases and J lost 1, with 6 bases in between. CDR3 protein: CASSHGIQETQYF. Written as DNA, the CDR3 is TGTGCCAGCAGCCACGGGATCCAAGAGACCCAGTACTTC.

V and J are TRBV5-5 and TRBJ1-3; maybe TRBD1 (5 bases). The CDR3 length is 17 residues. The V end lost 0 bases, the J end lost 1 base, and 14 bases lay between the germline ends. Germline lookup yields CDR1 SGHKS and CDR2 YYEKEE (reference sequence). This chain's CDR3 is CASSLETDPTSGNTIYF. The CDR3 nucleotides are TGTGCCAGCAGCTTGGAGACAGACCCTACTTCTGGAAACACCATATATTTT.

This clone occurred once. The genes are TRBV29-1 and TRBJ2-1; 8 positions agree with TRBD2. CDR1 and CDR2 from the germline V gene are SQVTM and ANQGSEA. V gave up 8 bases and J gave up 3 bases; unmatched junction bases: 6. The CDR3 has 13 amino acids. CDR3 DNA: TGCAGCTCATCGGGGGGGCTCTACAATGAGCAGTTCTTC. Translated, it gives CSSSGGLYNEQFF.

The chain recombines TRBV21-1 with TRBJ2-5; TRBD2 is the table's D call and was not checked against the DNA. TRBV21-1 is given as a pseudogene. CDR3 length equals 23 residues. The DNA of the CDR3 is TGTGCCAGCAGCAAAGGACTATTGGCGGGTAGTAGCGGGGGGCTCTCACGAGAAGAGACCCAGTACTTC. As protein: CASSKGLLAGSSGGLSREETQYF.

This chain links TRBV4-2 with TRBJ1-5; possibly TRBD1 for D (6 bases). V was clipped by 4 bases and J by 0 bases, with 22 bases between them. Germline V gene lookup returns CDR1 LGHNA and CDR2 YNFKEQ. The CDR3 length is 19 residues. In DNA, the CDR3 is TGTGCCAGCAGCCCGCTCGTTAGTGGAGACAGGTATAGCAATCAGCCCCAGCATTTT. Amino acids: CASSPLVSGDRYSNQPQHF.

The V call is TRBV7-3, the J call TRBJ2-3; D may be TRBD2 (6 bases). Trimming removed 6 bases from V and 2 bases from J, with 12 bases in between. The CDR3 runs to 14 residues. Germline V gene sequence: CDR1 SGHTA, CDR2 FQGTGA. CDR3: CASSAGINTDTQYF. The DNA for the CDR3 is TGTGCCAGCAGTGCGGGAATCAACACAGATACGCAGTATTTT.

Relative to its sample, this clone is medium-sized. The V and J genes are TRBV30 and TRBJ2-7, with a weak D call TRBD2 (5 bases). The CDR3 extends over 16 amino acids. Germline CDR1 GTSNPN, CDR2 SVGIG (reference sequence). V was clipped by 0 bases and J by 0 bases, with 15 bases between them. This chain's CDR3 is CAWSVGLLGSSYEQYF. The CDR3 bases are TGTGCCTGGAGTGTAGGGCTATTGGGGAGCTCCTACGAGCAGTACTTC.

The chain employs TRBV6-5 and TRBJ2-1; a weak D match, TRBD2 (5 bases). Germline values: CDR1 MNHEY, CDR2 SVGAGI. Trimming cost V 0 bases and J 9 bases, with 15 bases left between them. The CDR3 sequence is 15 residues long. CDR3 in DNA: TGTGCCAGCAGTTACTCTATGGCGGGTTGGGGTGAGCAGTTCTTC. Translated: CASSYSMAGWGEQFF.

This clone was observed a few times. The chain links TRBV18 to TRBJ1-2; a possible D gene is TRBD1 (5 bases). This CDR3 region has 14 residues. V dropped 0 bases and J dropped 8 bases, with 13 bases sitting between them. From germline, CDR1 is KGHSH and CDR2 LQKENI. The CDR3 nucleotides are TGTGCCAGCTCACCACCATCAGGGTTTTTCGGCTACACCTTC. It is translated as CASSPPSGFFGYTF.